This T cell receptor (beta chain) was identified during a study of Tregs in tolerant kidney transplant recipients. Findings and caveats of the study: Few patients were studied, so findings need validation in larger groups.

Germline V CDR1 and CDR2: KGHSH, LQKENI. The CDR3 has 15 amino acids. Trimming took off 3 bases at V and 4 bases at J, with 15 bases between the two ends. As for this clone: Its antigen is currently unknown. Read coverage stops 3 residues before the CDR3 terminus; the germline J gene supplies the remainder.

Repertoires were generated with immunoSEQ multiplex PCR, while TCRdb's copy carries only in-frame clones and drops some. This sample's table has roughly 15,000 clones. Related graft donors supplied nonmyeloablative bone marrow transplants, and mixed chimerism was transient. Unstimulated Tregs (CD4+CD25+CD127-) and CD4+CD25- non-Tregs were sorted from PBMCs. The sequenced sample was CD4+ T cells from blood (PBMCs), obtained 12 months after the transplant. The clonotype was recovered from a human patient who received a combined kidney and bone marrow transplant. Some T cells may be the graft donor's. The V gene is TRBV18, the J gene TRBJ1-2, with D uncertain. CDR3 residues: CASSPVSGPSYGYTF. The CDR3 DNA, read in part, is TGTGCCAGCTCACCGGTATCTGGGCCCAGCTATGGC.